This T cell receptor (beta chain) originates from a study of neurological immune-mediated disorders. In the study overall: Of the approximately 35 patients who had multiple sclerosis, around 31 had the relapsing-remitting form and 3 had the secondary progressive form.

From germline, CDR1 is WSHSY and CDR2 SAAADI. The ends were cut back, 3 bases at V and 16 bases at J, with 12 bases in the middle. The CDR3 runs 11 residues. This clonotype showed up many times. Noted time point: longitudinal time-point 1 (baseline). PBMCs stored at -80 C, numbering 2 million, were the origin of the unsorted libraries. One entry per CDR3 protein, called by TCRdb with MiXCR from the 5' RACE reads. The data show approximately 37,000 distinct CDR3 sequences, approximately 3% seen once. J is TRBJ2-2 and V is TRBV10-2, with D tentatively TRBD1 (6 bases). The material sequenced was PBMCs. This receptor was obtained from a woman aged 55-70 years with multiple sclerosis. The CDR3 is CASSDSGAPFF. CDR3 coding DNA: TGCGCCAGCAGTGATTCAGGGGCCCCGTTTTTT.